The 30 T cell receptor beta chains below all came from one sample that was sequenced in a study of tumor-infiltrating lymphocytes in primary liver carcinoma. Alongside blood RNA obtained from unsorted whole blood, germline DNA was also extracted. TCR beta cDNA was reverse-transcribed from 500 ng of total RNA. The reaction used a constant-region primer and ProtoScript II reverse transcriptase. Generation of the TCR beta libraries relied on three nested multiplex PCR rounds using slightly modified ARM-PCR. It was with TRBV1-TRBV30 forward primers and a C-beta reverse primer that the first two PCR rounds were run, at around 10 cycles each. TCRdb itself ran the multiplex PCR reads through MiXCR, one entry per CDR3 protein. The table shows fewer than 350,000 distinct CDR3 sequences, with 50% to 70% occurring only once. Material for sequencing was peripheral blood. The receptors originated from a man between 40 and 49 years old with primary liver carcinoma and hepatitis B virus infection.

The DNA for the CDR3 is TGCGCCAGCAGCTTGTTTTTCTCGGAGAACACTGAAGCTTTCTTT. It is translated as CASSLFFSENTEAFF. The chain is built from TRBV5-1 and TRBJ1-1, with D hard to call. Trimming stripped 1 base from V and 1 base from J, with 11 bases between. Germline-derived CDR1 and CDR2 are SGHRS and YFSETQ. This CDR3 has 15 amino acids.

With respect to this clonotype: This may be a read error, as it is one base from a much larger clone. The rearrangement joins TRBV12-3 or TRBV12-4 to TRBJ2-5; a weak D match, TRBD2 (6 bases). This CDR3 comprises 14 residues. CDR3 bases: TGTGTCAGCAGTTTCCGAGCGGGCCAAGAGACCCAGTACTTC. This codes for CVSSFRAGQETQYF.

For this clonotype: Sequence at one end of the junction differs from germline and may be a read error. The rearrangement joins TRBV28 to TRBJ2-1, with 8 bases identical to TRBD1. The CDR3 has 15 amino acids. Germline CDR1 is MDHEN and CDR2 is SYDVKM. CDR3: CASSLMTGAPNGQFF. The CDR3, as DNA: TGTGCCAGCAGTTTAATGACAGGGGCTCCCAATGGGCAGTTCTTC.

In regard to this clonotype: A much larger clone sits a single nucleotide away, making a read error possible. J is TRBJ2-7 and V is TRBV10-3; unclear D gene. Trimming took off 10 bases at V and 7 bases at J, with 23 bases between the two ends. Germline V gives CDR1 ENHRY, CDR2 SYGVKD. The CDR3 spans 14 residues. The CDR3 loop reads CATEAWGSEWEQYF. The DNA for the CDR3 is TGTGCCACCGAAGCGTGGGGATCTGAGTGGGAGCAGTACTTC.

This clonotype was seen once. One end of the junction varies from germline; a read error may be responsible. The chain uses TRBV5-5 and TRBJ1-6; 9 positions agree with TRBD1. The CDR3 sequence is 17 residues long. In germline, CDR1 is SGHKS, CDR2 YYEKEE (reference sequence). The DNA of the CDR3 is TGTGCCAGCCACCCGGGCGACAGGGGGGTGAGGAATTCATCCCTCTACTTT. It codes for CASHPGDRGVRNSSLYF.

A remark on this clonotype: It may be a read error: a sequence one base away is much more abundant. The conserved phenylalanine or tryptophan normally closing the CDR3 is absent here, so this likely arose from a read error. CDR3 loop: CSVPDGIGQYS. As DNA, the CDR3 is TGCAGCGTTCCGGACGGGATTGGGCAGTACTCC. V is TRBV29-1 and J is TRBJ2-7, with D perhaps matching TRBD2 (5 bases). Germline loops: CDR1 SQVTM, CDR2 ANQGSEA. V shed 5 bases and J shed 9 bases, with 14 bases lying between them. The CDR3 has 11 residues.

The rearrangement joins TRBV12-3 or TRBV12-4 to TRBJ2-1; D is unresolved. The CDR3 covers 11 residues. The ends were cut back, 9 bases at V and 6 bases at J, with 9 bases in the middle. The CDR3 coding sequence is TGTGCCAGGACCAGGAGCAATGAGCAGTTCTTC. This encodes CARTRSNEQFF.

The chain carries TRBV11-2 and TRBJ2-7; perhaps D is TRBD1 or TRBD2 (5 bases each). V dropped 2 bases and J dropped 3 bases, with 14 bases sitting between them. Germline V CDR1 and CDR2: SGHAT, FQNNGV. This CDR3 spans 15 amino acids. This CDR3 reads CASSLLARELYEQYF. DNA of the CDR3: TGTGCCAGCAGCTTACTTGCCAGGGAGCTCTACGAGCAGTACTTC. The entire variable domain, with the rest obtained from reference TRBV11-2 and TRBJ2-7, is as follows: EAGVAQSPRYKIIEKRQSVAFWCNPISGHATLYWYQQILGQGPKLLIQFQNNGVVDDSQLPKDRFSAERLKGVDSTLKIQPAKLEDSAVYLCASSLLARELYEQYFGPGTRLTVT.

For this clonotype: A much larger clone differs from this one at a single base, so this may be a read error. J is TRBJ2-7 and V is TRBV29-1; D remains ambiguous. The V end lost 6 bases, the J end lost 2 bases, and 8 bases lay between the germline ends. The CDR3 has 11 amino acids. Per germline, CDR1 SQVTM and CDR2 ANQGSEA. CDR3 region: CSVGIPYEQYF. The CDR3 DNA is TGCAGCGTAGGGATTCCCTACGAGCAGTACTTC.

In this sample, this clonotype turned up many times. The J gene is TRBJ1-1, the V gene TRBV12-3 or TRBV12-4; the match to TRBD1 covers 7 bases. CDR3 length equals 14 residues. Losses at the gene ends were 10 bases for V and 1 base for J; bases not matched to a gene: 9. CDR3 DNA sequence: TGTGCCACCAAAGGTCGACAGGGGAACACTGAAGCTTTCTTT. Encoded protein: CATKGRQGNTEAFF.

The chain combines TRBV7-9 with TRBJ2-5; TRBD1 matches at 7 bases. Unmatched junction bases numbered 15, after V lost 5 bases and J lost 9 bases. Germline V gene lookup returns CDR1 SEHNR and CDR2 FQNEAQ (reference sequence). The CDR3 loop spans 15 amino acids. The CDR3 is CASSRSLGQYVSQYF. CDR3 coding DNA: TGTGCCAGCAGCAGGAGTCTGGGACAGTACGTGTCCCAGTACTTC.

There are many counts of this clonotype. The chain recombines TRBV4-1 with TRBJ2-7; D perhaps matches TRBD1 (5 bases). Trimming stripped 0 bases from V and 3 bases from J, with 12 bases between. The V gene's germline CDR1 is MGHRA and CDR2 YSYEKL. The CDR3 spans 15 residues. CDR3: CASSQDPQGYYEQYF. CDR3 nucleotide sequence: TGCGCCAGCAGCCAAGATCCGCAGGGATACTACGAGCAGTACTTC.

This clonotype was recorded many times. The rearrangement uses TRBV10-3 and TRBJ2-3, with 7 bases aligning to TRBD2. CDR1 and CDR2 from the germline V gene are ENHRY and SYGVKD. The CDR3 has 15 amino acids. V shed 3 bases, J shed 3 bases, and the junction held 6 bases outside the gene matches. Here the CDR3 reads CAISEQGRATDTQYF. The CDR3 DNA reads TGTGCCATCAGTGAACAAGGGAGGGCGACAGATACGCAGTATTTT.

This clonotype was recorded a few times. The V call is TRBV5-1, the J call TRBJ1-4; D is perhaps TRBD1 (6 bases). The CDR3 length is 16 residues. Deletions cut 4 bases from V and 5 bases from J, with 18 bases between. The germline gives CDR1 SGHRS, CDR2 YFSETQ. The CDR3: CASSLTAGATNEKLFF. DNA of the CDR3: TGCGCCAGCAGCCTCACGGCAGGGGCGACCAATGAAAAACTGTTTTTT.

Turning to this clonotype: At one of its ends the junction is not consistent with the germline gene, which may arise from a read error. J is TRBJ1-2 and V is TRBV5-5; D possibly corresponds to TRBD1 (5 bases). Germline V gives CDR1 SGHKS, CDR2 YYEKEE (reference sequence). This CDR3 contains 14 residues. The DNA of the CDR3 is TGTGCCAGCAGCTACGGACATGGGGCCTATGGCTACATCTTC. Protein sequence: CASSYGHGAYGYIF.

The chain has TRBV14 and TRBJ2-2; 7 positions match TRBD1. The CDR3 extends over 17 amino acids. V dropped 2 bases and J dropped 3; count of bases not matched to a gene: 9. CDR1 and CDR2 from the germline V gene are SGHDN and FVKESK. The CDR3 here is CASSQPPGQIHTGELFF. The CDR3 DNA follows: TGTGCCAGCAGCCAACCCCCGGGACAGATACACACCGGGGAGCTGTTTTTT.

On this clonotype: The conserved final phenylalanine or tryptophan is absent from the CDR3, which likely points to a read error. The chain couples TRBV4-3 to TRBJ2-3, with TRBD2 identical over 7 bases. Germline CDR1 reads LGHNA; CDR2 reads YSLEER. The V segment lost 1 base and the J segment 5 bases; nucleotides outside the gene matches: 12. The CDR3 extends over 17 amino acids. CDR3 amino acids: CASSQGSGNEGIDTQYL. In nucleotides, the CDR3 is TGCGCCAGCAGCCAAGGAAGCGGGAATGAGGGCATAGATACGCAGTATCTT.

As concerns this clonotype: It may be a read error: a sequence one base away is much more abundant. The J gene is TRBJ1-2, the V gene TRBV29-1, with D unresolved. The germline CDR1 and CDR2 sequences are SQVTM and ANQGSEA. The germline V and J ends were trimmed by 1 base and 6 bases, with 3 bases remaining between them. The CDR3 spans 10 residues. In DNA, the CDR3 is TGCAGCGTTGAAGTGGATGGCTACACCTTC. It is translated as CSVEVDGYTF.

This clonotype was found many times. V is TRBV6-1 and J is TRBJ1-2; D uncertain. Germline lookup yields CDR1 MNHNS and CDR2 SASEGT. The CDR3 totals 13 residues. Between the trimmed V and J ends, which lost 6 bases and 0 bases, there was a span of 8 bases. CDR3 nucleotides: TGTGCCAGCAGATTCGGGACTAACTATGGCTACACCTTC. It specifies CASRFGTNYGYTF.

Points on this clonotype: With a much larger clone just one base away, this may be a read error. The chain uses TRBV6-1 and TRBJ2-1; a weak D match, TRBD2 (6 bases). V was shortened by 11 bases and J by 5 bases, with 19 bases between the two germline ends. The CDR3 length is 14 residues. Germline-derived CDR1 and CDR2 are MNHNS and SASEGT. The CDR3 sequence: CAGKPGSKNNEQFF. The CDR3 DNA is TGTGCCGGCAAGCCCGGGAGTAAGAACAATGAGCAGTTCTTC.

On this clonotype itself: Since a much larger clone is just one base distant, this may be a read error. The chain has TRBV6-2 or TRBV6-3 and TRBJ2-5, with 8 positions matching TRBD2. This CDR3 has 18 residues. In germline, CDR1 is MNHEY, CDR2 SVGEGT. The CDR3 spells CASSYSIEREWGQEAQYF. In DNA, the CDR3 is TGTGCCAGCAGTTACTCGATCGAGCGGGAGTGGGGCCAAGAGGCCCAGTACTTC.

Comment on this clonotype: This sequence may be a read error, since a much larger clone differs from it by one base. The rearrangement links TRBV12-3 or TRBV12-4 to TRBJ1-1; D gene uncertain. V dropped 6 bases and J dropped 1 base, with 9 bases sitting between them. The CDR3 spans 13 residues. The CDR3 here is CASSPWANTEAFF. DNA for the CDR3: TGTGCCAGCAGCCCCTGGGCGAACACTGAAGCTTTCTTT.

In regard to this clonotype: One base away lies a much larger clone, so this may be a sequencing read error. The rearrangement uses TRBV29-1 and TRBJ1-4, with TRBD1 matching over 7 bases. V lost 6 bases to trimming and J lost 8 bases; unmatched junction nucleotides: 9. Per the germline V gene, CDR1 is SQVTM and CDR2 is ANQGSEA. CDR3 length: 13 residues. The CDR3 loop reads CSVADRVGEKLFF. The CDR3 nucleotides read TGCAGCGTCGCCGACAGGGTGGGGGAAAAACTGTTTTTT.

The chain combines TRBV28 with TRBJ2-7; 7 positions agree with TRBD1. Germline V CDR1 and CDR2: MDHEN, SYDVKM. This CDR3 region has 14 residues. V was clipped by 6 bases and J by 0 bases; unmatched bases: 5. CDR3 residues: CASRTGTDSYEQYF. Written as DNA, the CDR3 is TGTGCCAGCAGAACCGGGACAGACTCCTACGAGCAGTACTTC.

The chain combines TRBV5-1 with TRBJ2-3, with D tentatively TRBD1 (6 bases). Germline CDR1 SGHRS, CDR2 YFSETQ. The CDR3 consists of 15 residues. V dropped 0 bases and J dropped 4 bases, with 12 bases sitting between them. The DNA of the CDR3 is TGCGCCAGCAGCTTGGGTGGGGGCAACTCAGATACGCAGTATTTT. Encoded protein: CASSLGGGNSDTQYF.

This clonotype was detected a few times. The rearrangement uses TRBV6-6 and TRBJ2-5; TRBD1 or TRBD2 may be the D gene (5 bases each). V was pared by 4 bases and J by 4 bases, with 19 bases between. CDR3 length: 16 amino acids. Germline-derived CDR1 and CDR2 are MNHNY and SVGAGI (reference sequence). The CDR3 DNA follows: TGTGCCAGCAGTTTCCGGGACCTCCCATGGTCAGAGACCCAGTACTTC. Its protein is CASSFRDLPWSETQYF.

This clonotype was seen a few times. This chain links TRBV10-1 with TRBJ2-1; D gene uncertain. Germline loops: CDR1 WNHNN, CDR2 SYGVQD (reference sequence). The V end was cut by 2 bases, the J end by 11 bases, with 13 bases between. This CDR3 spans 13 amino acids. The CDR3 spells CASSEAGSTKQFF. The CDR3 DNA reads TGCGCCAGCAGTGAGGCTGGGTCCACAAAGCAGTTCTTC.

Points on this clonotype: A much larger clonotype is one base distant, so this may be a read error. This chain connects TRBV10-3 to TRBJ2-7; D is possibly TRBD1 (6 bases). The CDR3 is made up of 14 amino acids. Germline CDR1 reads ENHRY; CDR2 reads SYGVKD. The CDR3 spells CVSRQDTFSYEQYF. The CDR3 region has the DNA TGTGTCAGCAGACAGGACACCTTCTCCTACGAGCAGTACTTC.

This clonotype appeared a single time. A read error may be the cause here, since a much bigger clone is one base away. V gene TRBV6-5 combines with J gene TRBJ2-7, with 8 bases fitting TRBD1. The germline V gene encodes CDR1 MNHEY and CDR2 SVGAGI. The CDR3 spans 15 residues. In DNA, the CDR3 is TGTGCCAGCCGTTACGGGGACAGGTTCTCCTACGAGCAGTACTTC. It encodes CASRYGDRFSYEQYF.

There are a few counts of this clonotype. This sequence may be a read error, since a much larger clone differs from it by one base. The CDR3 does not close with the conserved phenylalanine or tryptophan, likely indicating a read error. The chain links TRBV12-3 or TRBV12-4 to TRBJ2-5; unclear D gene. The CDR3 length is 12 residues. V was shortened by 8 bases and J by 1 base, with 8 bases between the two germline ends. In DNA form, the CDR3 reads TGTGCCAGCGCGGCTTTCCAAGAGACCCAGTACCTC. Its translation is CASAAFQETQYL.